These 20 T cell receptor beta chains were all obtained from the same sample, sequenced in a study of cytomegalovirus exposure and HLA in healthy donors. This PCR relied on a set of 60 Vbeta primers and 13 Jbeta primers. Data came from immunoSEQ multiplex PCR; TCRdb stores just in-frame clones and leaves some out. In the table there are about 120,000 clones, approximately 70% of which are singletons. The source material was PBMCs. The receptor set was obtained from a man aged 18 to 35 in good health and CMV-seronegative.

This sequence joins TRBV2 and TRBJ2-2; TRBD1 matches 9 bases. The germline V gene encodes CDR1 SNHLY and CDR2 FYNNEI. The J segment lost 5 bases and the V segment lost 3 bases, leaving 4 bases of the junction unmatched. The CDR3 has 15 amino acids. Here the CDR3 DNA reads TGTGCCAGCAGTGAGGACAGGGGCGGGACCGGGGAGCTGTTTTTT. It codes for CASSEDRGGTGELFF. Variable domain in full (rest from reference TRBV2 and TRBJ2-2): EPEVTQTPSHQVTQMGQEVILRCVPISNHLYFYWYRQILGQKVEFLVSFYNNEISEKSEIFDDQFSVERPDGSNFTLKIRSTKLEDSAMYFCASSEDRGGTGELFFGEGSRLTVL.

V usage is TRBV7-9 and J usage is TRBJ2-5, with 12 bases lining up with TRBD2. Unmatched junction bases numbered 11, after V lost 5 bases and J lost 4 bases. Germline V gene sequence: CDR1 SEHNR, CDR2 FQNEAQ (reference sequence). The CDR3 consists of 17 residues. The CDR3, as DNA: TGTGCCAGCAGCAGAGATGGACTAGCGGGGTATGGAGAGACCCAGTACTTC. Its translation is CASSRDGLAGYGETQYF.

This clone was observed a few times. The V gene is TRBV28, the J gene TRBJ2-7, with 12 bases aligning to TRBD2. From germline, CDR1 is MDHEN and CDR2 SYDVKM. The ends lost 3 bases at V and 3 bases at J; junction bases unmatched: 12. CDR3 size: 18 residues. CDR3 nucleotide sequence: TGTGCCAGCAGTTTCATCGGACTAGCGGGACTTGGGGGCTACGAGCAGTACTTC. Its translation: CASSFIGLAGLGGYEQYF.

The table lists this clone with a count of one. This rearrangement joins TRBV7-8 to TRBJ2-3; D unresolved. The CDR3 is 11 amino acids. CDR1 and CDR2 from the germline V gene are SGHVS and FQNEAQ. The V end was cut by 5 bases, the J end by 4 bases, with 4 bases between. CDR3 DNA: TGTGCCAGCAGCCCTCCAGATACGCAGTATTTT. As protein: CASSPPDTQYF.

The gene calls are TRBV30 and TRBJ1-5, with D unclear. The CDR3 runs to 13 residues. With 5 bases removed from V and 0 bases from J, the gap between germline ends came to 8 bases. CDR1 GTSNPN and CDR2 SVGIG come from the germline V gene (reference sequence). CDR3 DNA sequence: TGTGCCTGGGGAGTGGATAGCAATCAGCCCCAGCATTTT. Protein product: CAWGVDSNQPQHF. The complete variable domain, with remaining parts taken from reference TRBV30 and TRBJ1-5, reads SQTIHQWPATLVQPVGSPLSLECTVEGTSNPNLYWYRQAAGRGLQLLFYSVGIGQISSEVPQNLSASRPQDRQFILSSKKLLLSDSGFYLCAWGVDSNQPQHFGDGTRLSIL.

A few counts support this clone. The V call is TRBV27, the J call TRBJ1-6; no reliable D call. The CDR3 contains 14 residues. The germline V gene encodes CDR1 MNHEY and CDR2 SMNVEV (reference sequence). V dropped 10 bases and J dropped 2 bases, with 12 bases sitting between them. CDR3 region: CATRGGAYNSPLHF. The CDR3 region has the DNA TGTGCCACCCGGGGAGGCGCCTATAATTCACCCCTCCACTTT.

V gene TRBV6-1 combines with J gene TRBJ1-5; tentatively, D is TRBD1 (5 bases). V was cut by 11 bases and J by 6 bases, with 11 bases left in between. The length of the CDR3 is 11 residues. CDR1 MNHNS and CDR2 SASEGT come from the germline V gene. Written as DNA, the CDR3 is TGTGCCGTCGGAACAGGTCAGCCCCAGCATTTT. Protein sequence: CAVGTGQPQHF.

This chain links TRBV11-2 with TRBJ2-5; TRBD2 matches at 10 bases. V trimming: 5 bases; J trimming: 5 bases; junction bases outside the gene matches: 17. CDR3 length: 18 amino acids. In germline, CDR1 is SGHAT, CDR2 FQNNGV. In nucleotides, the CDR3 is TGTGCCAGCAGCCCTTACATCCTTACTAGCGGGAAACCGGAGACCCAGTACTTC. Translating gives CASSPYILTSGKPETQYF. Filled out from reference TRBV11-2 and TRBJ2-5, the complete variable domain reads EAGVAQSPRYKIIEKRQSVAFWCNPISGHATLYWYQQILGQGPKLLIQFQNNGVVDDSQLPKDRFSAERLKGVDSTLKIQPAKLEDSAVYLCASSPYILTSGKPETQYFGPGTRLLVL.

This sequence joins TRBV6-5 and TRBJ2-7; D remains ambiguous. Germline lookup yields CDR1 MNHEY and CDR2 SVGAGI. V lost 7 bases and J 7 bases, leaving 11 bases between the germline ends. This CDR3 has 11 amino acids. In DNA form, the CDR3 reads TGTGCCAGCAACAACCGCTGTGAGCAGTACTTC. It specifies CASNNRCEQYF.

V and J are TRBV4-2 and TRBJ2-7; tentative D call: TRBD2 (6 bases). Trimming removed 2 bases from V and 6 bases from J, with 23 bases in between. The CDR3 sequence is 17 residues long. The germline gives CDR1 LGHNA, CDR2 YNFKEQ. CDR3 loop: CASSQTTRTNAALEQYF. As DNA, the CDR3 is TGTGCCAGCAGCCAAACTACCCGGACTAACGCGGCCCTCGAGCAGTACTTC.

This clone was seen more than once but under ten times. The chain has TRBV30 and TRBJ1-2, with D possibly matching TRBD1 (6 bases). Trimming pared 3 bases from V and 7 bases from J, leaving 15 bases between. CDR3 length: 13 residues. Germline assignment: CDR1 GTSNPN and CDR2 SVGIG (reference sequence). This CDR3 is CAWSLRGFRGYTF. CDR3 coding DNA: TGTGCCTGGAGCCTGAGGGGGTTTCGTGGCTACACCTTC.

The table lists this clone with a few counts. This chain joins TRBV5-3 and TRBJ2-7, with D maybe TRBD2 (6 bases). TRBV5-3 is designated an ORF whose function remains uncertain. The germline V and J ends were trimmed by 4 bases and 1 base, with 15 bases remaining between them. There are 15 residues in the CDR3. The CDR3 region has the DNA TGTGCCAGAAGCCCTGACGGGACTGTATCCTACGAGCAGTACTTC. This codes for CARSPDGTVSYEQYF.

The V call is TRBV6-1, the J call TRBJ1-2, with 9 bases that match TRBD1. The V segment lost 3 bases and the J segment 7 bases; nucleotides outside the gene matches: 9. The CDR3 is 15 amino acids. Germline CDR1 reads MNHNS; CDR2 reads SASEGT. CDR3 bases: TGTGCCAGCAGTGATATCCCGGGACAGGGCTTTGGCTACACCTTC. Amino acid sequence: CASSDIPGQGFGYTF.

The rearrangement links TRBV7-9 to TRBJ2-7; possible D gene TRBD1, 6 bases. The germline V gene has CDR1 SEHNR and CDR2 FQNEAQ (reference sequence). V was trimmed by 0 bases and J by 9 bases, leaving 9 bases between them. There are 12 residues in the CDR3. The CDR3 DNA reads TGTGCCAGCAGCTTAGCGGGGGCGGCGCAGTACTTC. This sequence encodes CASSLAGAAQYF.

The sample holds a few counts of this clone. This same CDR3 is encoded by further DNA sequences in the sample. This chain's CDR3 is CASSGGDRGYEQYF. The CDR3 DNA reads as TGTGCCAGCAGCGGCGGGGACAGGGGATACGAGCAGTACTTC. The gene calls are TRBV9 and TRBJ2-7, with 10 positions matching TRBD1. The germline V gene has CDR1 SGDLS and CDR2 YYNGEE. V shed 3 bases, J shed 4 bases, and the junction held 4 bases outside the gene matches. This CDR3 is built from 14 residues.

This clone was seen a few times. The chain combines TRBV7-9 with TRBJ2-2; 7 bases are a match to TRBD1. CDR1 is SEHNR and CDR2 is FQNEAQ in the germline V gene (reference sequence). Trimming took 4 bases from V and 8 from J; bases not matched to a gene: 16. The CDR3 loop spans 17 amino acids. As DNA, the CDR3 is TGTGCCAGCAGCTCTCCCCAACCCCGACAGGGCTTGGGGGAGCTGTTTTTT. Its protein is CASSSPQPRQGLGELFF.

This clone has only one observation. This rearrangement joins TRBV6-5 to TRBJ1-6, with D uncertain. This CDR3 region has 14 residues. V shed 5 bases and J shed 8 bases, with 13 bases lying between them. Per the germline V gene, CDR1 is MNHEY and CDR2 is SVGAGI. This CDR3 reads CASSPEGRDSPLHF. CDR3 sequence (DNA): TGTGCCAGCAGTCCGGAGGGAAGGGATTCACCCCTCCACTTT.

This clone was observed a handful of times. The rearrangement links TRBV10-1 to TRBJ2-7; a possible D gene is TRBD1 (6 bases). With 2 bases removed from V and 3 bases from J, the gap between germline ends came to 14 bases. The CDR3 contains 15 residues. CDR1 and CDR2 from the germline V gene are WNHNN and SYGVQD (reference sequence). CDR3 amino acids: CASSEAWGPVYEQYF. CDR3 nucleotide sequence: TGCGCCAGCAGTGAGGCTTGGGGGCCCGTCTACGAGCAGTACTTC.

The chain has TRBV7-2 and TRBJ2-7; unclear D gene. Germline CDR1 SGHTA, CDR2 FQGNSA. This CDR3 is 14 amino acids long. The V and J ends lost 3 bases and 0 bases respectively, with 9 bases between them. CDR3 sequence: CASSLRRSSYEQYF. In DNA, the CDR3 is TGTGCCAGCAGCTTGAGGCGTTCCTCCTACGAGCAGTACTTC.

The chain carries TRBV6-6 and TRBJ1-3; tentative D call: TRBD1 (6 bases). This CDR3 has 14 residues. Germline lookup yields CDR1 MNHNY and CDR2 SVGAGI (reference sequence). Trimming pared 7 bases from V and 0 bases from J, leaving 10 bases between. Here the CDR3 reads CASKTGDSGNTIYF. The CDR3 DNA follows: TGTGCCAGCAAGACAGGAGACTCTGGAAACACCATATATTTT.